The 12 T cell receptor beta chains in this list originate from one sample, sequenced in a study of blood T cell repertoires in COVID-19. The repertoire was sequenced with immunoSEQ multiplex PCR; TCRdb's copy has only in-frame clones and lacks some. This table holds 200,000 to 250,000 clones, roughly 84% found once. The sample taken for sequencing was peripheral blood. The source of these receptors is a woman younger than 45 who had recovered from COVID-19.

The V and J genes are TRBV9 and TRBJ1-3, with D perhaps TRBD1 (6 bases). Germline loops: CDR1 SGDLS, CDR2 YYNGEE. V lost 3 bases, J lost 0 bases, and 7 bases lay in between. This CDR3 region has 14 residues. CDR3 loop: CASSEGVSGNTIYF. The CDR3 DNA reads TGTGCCAGCAGCGAGGGGGTCTCTGGAAACACCATATATTTT.

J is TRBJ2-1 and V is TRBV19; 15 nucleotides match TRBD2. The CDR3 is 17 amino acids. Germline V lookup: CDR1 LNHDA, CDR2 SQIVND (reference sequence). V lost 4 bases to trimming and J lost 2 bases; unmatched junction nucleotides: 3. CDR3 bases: TGTGCCAGTAGTACCCGGACTAGCGGGAGGGCCTACAATGAGCAGTTCTTC. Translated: CASSTRTSGRAYNEQFF.

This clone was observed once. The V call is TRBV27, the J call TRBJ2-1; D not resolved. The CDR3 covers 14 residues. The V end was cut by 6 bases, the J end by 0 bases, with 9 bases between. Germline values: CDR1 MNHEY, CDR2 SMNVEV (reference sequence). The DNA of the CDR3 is TGTGCCAGCAGGCCGTTGAGCTCCTACAATGAGCAGTTCTTC. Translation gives CASRPLSSYNEQFF.

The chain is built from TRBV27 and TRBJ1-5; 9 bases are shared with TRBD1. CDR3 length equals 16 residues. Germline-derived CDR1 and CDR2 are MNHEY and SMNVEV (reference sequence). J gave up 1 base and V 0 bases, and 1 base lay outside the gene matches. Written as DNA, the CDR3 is TGTGCCAGCAGTTTATCGGGACAGGGCAGCAATCAGCCCCAGCATTTT. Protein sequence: CASSLSGQGSNQPQHF.

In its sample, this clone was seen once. This chain's CDR3 is CASNDGQGARNYGYTF. CDR3 nucleotide sequence: TGTGCCAGCAACGATGGACAGGGGGCGCGAAACTATGGCTACACCTTC. This chain connects TRBV28 to TRBJ1-2; TRBD1 aligns across 11 bases. Germline V gives CDR1 MDHEN, CDR2 SYDVKM. The ends lost 7 bases at V and 2 bases at J; junction bases unmatched: 9. The CDR3 runs to 16 residues.

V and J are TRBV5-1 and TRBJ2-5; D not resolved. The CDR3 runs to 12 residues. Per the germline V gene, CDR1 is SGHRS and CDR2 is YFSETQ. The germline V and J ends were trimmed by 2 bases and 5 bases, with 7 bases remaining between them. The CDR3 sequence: CASSFVDETQYF. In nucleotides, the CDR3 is TGCGCCAGCAGCTTTGTAGATGAGACCCAGTACTTC.

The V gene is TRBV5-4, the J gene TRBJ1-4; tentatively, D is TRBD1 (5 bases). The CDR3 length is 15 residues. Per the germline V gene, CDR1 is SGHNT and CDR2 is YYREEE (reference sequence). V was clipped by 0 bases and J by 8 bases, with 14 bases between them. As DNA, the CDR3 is TGTGCCAGCAGCTTGGGAGGCGGGGGAACCGAAAAACTGTTTTTT. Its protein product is CASSLGGGGTEKLFF.

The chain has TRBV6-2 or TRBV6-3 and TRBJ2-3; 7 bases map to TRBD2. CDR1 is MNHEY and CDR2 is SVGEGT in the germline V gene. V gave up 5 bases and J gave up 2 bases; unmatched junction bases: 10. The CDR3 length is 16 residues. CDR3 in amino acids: CASSPFRAGATDTQYF. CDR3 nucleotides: TGTGCCAGCAGTCCCTTCCGTGCGGGAGCCACAGATACGCAGTATTTT.

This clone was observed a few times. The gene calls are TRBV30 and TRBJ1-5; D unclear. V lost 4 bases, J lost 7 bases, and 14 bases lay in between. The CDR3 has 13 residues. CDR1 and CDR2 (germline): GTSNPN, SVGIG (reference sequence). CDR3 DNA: TGTGCCTGGACCCCTAACATCAGGCAGCCCCAGCATTTT. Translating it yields CAWTPNIRQPQHF.

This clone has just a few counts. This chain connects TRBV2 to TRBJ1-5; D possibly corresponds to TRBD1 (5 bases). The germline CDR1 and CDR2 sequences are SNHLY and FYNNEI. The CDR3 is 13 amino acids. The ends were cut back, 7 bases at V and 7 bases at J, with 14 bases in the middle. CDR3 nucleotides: TGTGCCAGCAAGTGGACAATCAGGCAGCCCCAGCATTTT. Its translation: CASKWTIRQPQHF.

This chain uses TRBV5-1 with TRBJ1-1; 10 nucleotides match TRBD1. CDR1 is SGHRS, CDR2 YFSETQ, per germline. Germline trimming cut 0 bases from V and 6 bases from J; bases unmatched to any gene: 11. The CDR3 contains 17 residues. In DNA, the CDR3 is TGCGCCAGCAGCTTGGCCCATGGTGGGACAGGGGCCTCTGAAGCTTTCTTT. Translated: CASSLAHGGTGASEAFF.

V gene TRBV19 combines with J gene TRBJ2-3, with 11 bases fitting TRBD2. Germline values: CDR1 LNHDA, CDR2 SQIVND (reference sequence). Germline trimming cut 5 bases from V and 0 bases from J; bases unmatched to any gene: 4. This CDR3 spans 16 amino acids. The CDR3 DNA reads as TGTGCCAGTAGTCCGTCTAGCGGGAGGAGCACAGATACGCAGTATTTT. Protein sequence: CASSPSSGRSTDTQYF.